This T cell receptor (beta chain) was found in a study of control samples from healthy donors and cancer patients. Measured with immunoSEQ multiplex PCR; TCRdb has only the in-frame clones, and not every one. The sample includes about 120,000 clones, approximately 87% of them seen just once. V was pared by 2 bases and J by 5 bases, with 6 bases of the junction left unmatched. Germline V gene lookup returns CDR1 MNHEY and CDR2 SVGAGI. CDR3 length: 15 amino acids. The chain couples TRBV6-5 to TRBJ2-5, with 9 bases aligning to TRBD2. The clonotype comes from a man aged 25-45 years in good health. Sequenced input: blood. The CDR3 loop is CASSYIAGAKETQYF. The CDR3 nucleotides read TGTGCCAGCAGTTACATAGCGGGGGCCAAGGAGACCCAGTACTTC.